This TCR beta chain was documented in a study of cytomegalovirus exposure and HLA in healthy donors (dated by TCRdb to 2016 to 2017). With regard to the full study: A later analysis indicated that the 95 to 150 validation repertoires were generated on the platform also employed for the 600 to 750 repertoires of the first cohort. The aim of the study was to test whether cataloging public T cell receptors could identify signatures of past pathogen exposure. Besides the first cohort of 666 subjects, a separate validation cohort made up of 95 to 150 different subjects was used. High-throughput TCR immunosequencing, statistical association of individual TCRs with disease status, and machine learning were combined to predict cytomegalovirus infection status. Overall study outcomes, separate from this receptor: The authors suggested that the approach could potentially be generalized to other disease states and immunological phenotypes. A later analysis found that TCRs clustered in the first cohort also tended to co-occur in the roughly 120 validation repertoires, with more than 90% of cluster scores above 0. The study gave a list of roughly 150 TCR beta chains associated with cytomegalovirus. The validation cohort had no HLA typing available for a later analysis, so co-occurrence within that cohort was assessed over all 120 or so repertoires. A few of the identified cytomegalovirus-associated TCR beta chains were confirmed in vitro to be specific for cytomegalovirus antigens. The classifier was reported to diagnose cytomegalovirus status with high specificity and sensitivity in both the original and validation cohorts. Most TCR sequences were observed very rarely across donors, whereas some public TCRs were present in many individuals.

The donors belonged to the validation cohort of about 120 subjects, which was separate from the 666-subject first cohort. Receptor amplification or capture employed the immunoSEQ multiplex PCR assay. Turning to the authors' computational methods: To diagnose cytomegalovirus status from the catalog of TCR beta chain sequences, a statistical classification framework was built. In its TCRdb copy, this immuneACCESS table keeps in-frame sequences only and misses some clones. Where compared with another copy, unresolved V genes explain less than half of these, and the others have no known cause. That table furnishes V, J and clone size, whereas the DNA furnished D and trimming. The sample table shows approximately 110,000 clones, and over 90% are seen once. The ten most abundant clones make up 1% to 1.5% of the sample. The junction carries 12 bases between V and J, which are trimmed by 3 bases and 0 bases respectively. The CDR3 goes from the cysteine to the phenylalanine over 17 residues. Of the read, only the CDR3 DNA is kept; its 51 bases are in frame from base 1. The germline V gene specifies MDHEN as CDR1 and SYDVKM as CDR2.

Concerning this clone: Its specific antigen is unknown. Base-call qualities are not available, and no considerably larger clone is one nucleotide away.

Here the chain combines TRBV28 and TRBJ1-6, with an unclear D gene assignment. The sequence came from a woman younger than 30 in good health and CMV-seronegative. Sequenced: PBMCs. CDR3 region: CASSFSGFSSYNSPLHF. The base sequence is TGTGCCAGCAGTTTTTCGGGATTTAGCTCCTATAATTCACCCCTCCACTTT.